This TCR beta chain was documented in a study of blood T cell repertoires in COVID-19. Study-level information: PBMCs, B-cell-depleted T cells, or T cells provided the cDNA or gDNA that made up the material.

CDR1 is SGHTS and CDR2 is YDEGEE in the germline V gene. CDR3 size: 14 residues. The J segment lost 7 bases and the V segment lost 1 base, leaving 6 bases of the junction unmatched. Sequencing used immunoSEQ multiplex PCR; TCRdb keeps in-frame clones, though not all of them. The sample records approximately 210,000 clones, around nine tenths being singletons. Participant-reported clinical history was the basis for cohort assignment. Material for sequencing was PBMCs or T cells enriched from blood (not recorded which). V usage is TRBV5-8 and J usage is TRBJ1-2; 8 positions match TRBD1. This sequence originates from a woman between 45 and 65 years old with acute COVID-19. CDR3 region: CASSLKPGQAGYTF. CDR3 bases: TGTGCCAGCAGCTTGAAGCCGGGACAGGCTGGCTACACCTTC.